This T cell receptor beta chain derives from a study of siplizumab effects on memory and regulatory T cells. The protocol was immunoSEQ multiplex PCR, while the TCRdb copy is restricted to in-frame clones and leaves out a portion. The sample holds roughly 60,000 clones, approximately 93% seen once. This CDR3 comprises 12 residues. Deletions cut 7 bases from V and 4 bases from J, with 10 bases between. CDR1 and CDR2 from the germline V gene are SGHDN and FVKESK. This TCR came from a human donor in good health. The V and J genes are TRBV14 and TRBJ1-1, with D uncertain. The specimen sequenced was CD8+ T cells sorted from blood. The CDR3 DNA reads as TGTGCCAGCAACGACTGGTCCACTGAAGCTTTCTTT. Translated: CASNDWSTEAFF.